One sample yielded the 16 T cell receptor beta chains listed below, sequenced in a study of cytomegalovirus exposure and HLA in healthy donors. Only in-frame clones appear in the TCRdb table, and some are missing; sequencing was by immunoSEQ multiplex PCR. The data hold 150,000 to 200,000 clones, with less than 90% observed a single time. What was sequenced was PBMCs. These receptors originate from a man aged 25 to 40 in good health and CMV-seropositive.

This clone appeared once. This chain joins TRBV21-1 and TRBJ1-2; the table's D call TRBD1 went unverified against the DNA. TRBV21-1 is described as a pseudogene. The CDR3 runs to 17 residues. For the CDR3, the DNA is TGTGCCAGCAGCAAAGAGGAGGGGGCAAGGTCTAACTATGGCTACACCTTC. As protein: CASSKEEGARSNYGYTF.

The V and J genes are TRBV27 and TRBJ2-7; the match to TRBD2 covers 7 bases. The CDR3 length is 14 residues. The V and J ends lost 7 bases and 6 bases, in that order; junction bases with no gene match: 12. Germline lookup yields CDR1 MNHEY and CDR2 SMNVEV (reference sequence). The CDR3 here is CASTPYGGFREQYF. CDR3 nucleotides: TGTGCCAGCACCCCCTACGGGGGGTTCCGCGAGCAGTACTTC.

The chain is built from TRBV4-1 and TRBJ1-5, with 7 bases matching TRBD1. The CDR3 loop spans 15 amino acids. Germline V gene lookup returns CDR1 MGHRA and CDR2 YSYEKL. V shed 4 bases and J 0 bases; nucleotides not matched to a gene: 3. The CDR3 DNA reads TGCGCCAGCAGCCCGGACAGGCTTAGCAATCAGCCCCAGCATTTT. It codes for CASSPDRLSNQPQHF.

This clone has more than one count but fewer than ten. The chain joins TRBV7-9 to TRBJ1-2; D perhaps matches TRBD1 (5 bases). Germline lookup yields CDR1 SEHNR and CDR2 FQNEAQ (reference sequence). Trimming left V 5 bases short and J 5 bases short, with 12 bases between. This CDR3 spans 13 amino acids. The CDR3 loop reads CASSPPGGYGYTF. The CDR3 DNA sequence: TGTGCCAGCAGCCCTCCCGGGGGGTATGGCTACACCTTC.

The J gene is TRBJ2-7, the V gene TRBV18; 10 bases are shared with TRBD1. In germline, CDR1 is KGHSH, CDR2 LQKENI. The CDR3 is made up of 14 amino acids. After removal of 3 bases from V and 4 bases from J, the junction contained 3 bases not matched to a gene. In DNA, the CDR3 is TGTGCCAGCTCACCGGACAGGGGGATGTACGAGCAGTACTTC. Residues: CASSPDRGMYEQYF.

The CDR3 DNA reads as TGTGCCTCGGGGACAGAGGGAAACACCATATATTTT. As protein: CASGTEGNTIYF. J is TRBJ1-3 and V is TRBV7-9; 7 positions agree with TRBD1. The trim removed 11 bases at V and 4 bases at J, leaving 5 bases unmatched. Looked up from germline, CDR1 is SEHNR and CDR2 is FQNEAQ (reference sequence). The CDR3 loop spans 12 amino acids.

The V call is TRBV7-8, the J call TRBJ1-2; TRBD1 matches at 7 bases. CDR1 and CDR2 from the germline V gene are SGHVS and FQNEAQ. Germline trimming cut 5 bases from V and 4 bases from J; bases unmatched to any gene: 10. The CDR3 is 15 amino acids. This CDR3 reads CASSTDRQGVYGYTF. CDR3 sequence (DNA): TGTGCCAGCAGCACCGACAGGCAGGGGGTCTATGGCTACACCTTC.

This sequence joins TRBV19 and TRBJ2-5; possibly TRBD2 for D (5 bases). Germline V gene lookup returns CDR1 LNHDA and CDR2 SQIVND (reference sequence). Trimming shortened V by 1 base and J by 5 bases, and 5 bases separated the two germline ends. CDR3 size: 12 residues. The CDR3 loop reads CASSIAGETQYF. CDR3 DNA sequence: TGTGCCAGTAGTATAGCGGGGGAGACCCAGTACTTC.

The chain couples TRBV11-3 to TRBJ1-1, with D unclear. The CDR3 spans 14 residues. CDR1 is SGHNT, CDR2 YENEEA, per germline. V was pared by 0 bases and J by 2 bases, with 7 bases between. CDR3 nucleotides: TGTGCCAGCAGCTTAGATAGGAGCAACACTGAAGCTTTCTTT. Its translation is CASSLDRSNTEAFF.

The chain joins TRBV6-5 to TRBJ2-3, with D perhaps matching TRBD2 (6 bases). This CDR3 spans 13 amino acids. Trimming took 8 bases from V and 6 from J, leaving 15 bases between them. The germline CDR1 and CDR2 sequences are MNHEY and SVGAGI. The CDR3 loop is CASGGGVQDTQYF. The CDR3 nucleotides are TGTGCCAGCGGTGGCGGGGTCCAGGATACGCAGTATTTT.

This clone showed up just a few times. The CDR3 region is CASSPRDRGFHEQYF. CDR3 in DNA: TGTGCCAGCAGCCCCCGGGACAGGGGATTCCACGAGCAGTACTTC. The chain has TRBV9 and TRBJ2-7, with 10 bases aligning to TRBD1. V lost 4 bases and J lost 5; bases outside the gene matches: 9. From germline, CDR1 is SGDLS and CDR2 YYNGEE. This CDR3 has 15 amino acids.

This chain links TRBV4-2 with TRBJ2-1; 14 nucleotides agree with TRBD2. CDR3 length: 19 amino acids. Unmatched junction bases numbered 14, after V lost 3 bases and J lost 7 bases. Germline V gene sequence: CDR1 LGHNA, CDR2 YNFKEQ. The CDR3 nucleotides read TGTGCCAGCAGCCAGCACCAACCGGGACTAGCGGGAGCGGGGAATGAGCAGTTCTTC. Its protein is CASSQHQPGLAGAGNEQFF.

V is TRBV7-2 and J is TRBJ2-7; 8 bases map to TRBD1. Germline V lookup: CDR1 SGHTA, CDR2 FQGNSA. CDR3 length: 15 residues. The trim removed 5 bases at V and 4 bases at J, leaving 10 bases unmatched. The CDR3 coding sequence is TGTGCCAGCAGCAACTTAGGTGGACAGGGTTACGAGCAGTACTTC. Amino acids: CASSNLGGQGYEQYF.

This chain links TRBV7-2 with TRBJ2-3, with 7 bases identical to TRBD1. This CDR3 has 15 amino acids. V gave up 6 bases and J gave up 2 bases; unmatched junction bases: 8. CDR1 is SGHTA, CDR2 FQGNSA, per germline. CDR3 residues: CASRLDRVSTDTQYF. CDR3 sequence (DNA): TGTGCCAGCAGACTTGACAGGGTCTCCACAGATACGCAGTATTTT.

V is TRBV19 and J is TRBJ2-3; TRBD1 matches at 7 bases. Germline trimming cut 2 bases from V and 4 bases from J; bases unmatched to any gene: 9. Germline CDR1 reads LNHDA; CDR2 reads SQIVND (reference sequence). This CDR3 is 16 amino acids long. The CDR3: CASSIRQGGSPDTQYF. CDR3 bases: TGTGCCAGTAGTATAAGACAGGGTGGTAGCCCAGATACGCAGTATTTT.

This sequence joins TRBV4-3 and TRBJ2-7, with a tentative D call TRBD1 (6 bases). The CDR3 is 14 residues long. CDR1 and CDR2 (germline): LGHNA, YSLEER. Trimming removed 3 bases at V and 3 bases at J, with 12 bases between. Here the CDR3 DNA reads TGCGCCAGCAGCCAGAAAAAACAGGGCTACGAGCAGTACTTC. Its protein product is CASSQKKQGYEQYF.